This TCR beta chain was recovered during a study of regulatory T cells in long-lasting Graves disease. Broader study findings: Patients whose Graves' disease persisted exhibited lower TCR diversity than those newly diagnosed.

Combining iRepertoire HTBI primers with Arm-PCR of CDR3 regions, the authors built TCR beta libraries. TCRdb fed the multiplex PCR reads into MiXCR, producing one record per CDR3 protein. The sample has around 500,000 distinct CDR3 sequences; 20% to 25% are singletons. This clonotype was observed a few times. Antigen: not known. As to time point: persistent/refractory GD, antithyroid drugs over 5 years with positive TRAb. Following extraction of RNA from PBMCs, that RNA was used to make the TCR library. The germline gives CDR1 SGDLS, CDR2 YYNGEE. The CDR3 runs to 14 residues. V dropped 2 bases and J dropped 5 bases, with 13 bases sitting between them.

This clonotype was sampled from a female donor with Graves disease. Here the sequenced sample was peripheral blood mononuclear cells (PBMCs), taken when the disease was refractory, from a patient treated with antithyroid drugs. The chain has TRBV9 and TRBJ1-1; a weak D match, TRBD1 (5 bases). The DNA of the CDR3 is TGTGCCAGCAGCGTGGGAGGGGCAGGGACTGAAGCTTTCTTT. Protein sequence: CASSVGGAGTEAFF.